These T cell receptor beta chains were read from a single sample in a study of cytomegalovirus exposure and HLA in healthy donors. Method: immunoSEQ multiplex PCR; TCRdb's copy keeps in-frame clones and lacks some. The data contain around 100,000 clones, roughly 80% of them singletons. Sequenced material: PBMCs. The receptors were gathered from a man younger than 45 in good health and CMV-seropositive. Each CDR3 is given with its conserved first and last residue. The D gene is left open where the match is weak.

cdr3_nt,cdr3_aa,v_call,j_call,d_call
TGTGCCAGCAGTTTTTCAGGGTCCGCTAATGAAAAACTGTTTTTT,CASSFSGSANEKLFF,TRBV28,TRBJ1-4,-
TGTGCCAGCAACGGGGGGCAACCCCTCCACTTT,CASNGGQPLHF,TRBV6-1,TRBJ1-6,-
TGTGCCAGCAGTTCAGGGTTGGGGTACGAGCAGTACTTC,CASSSGLGYEQYF,TRBV6-4,TRBJ2-7,-
TGTGCCAGCAGCTTAGGGGTCCATGACTTTGGCTACACCTTC,CASSLGVHDFGYTF,TRBV7-2,TRBJ1-2,-
TGTGCCAGCAGCTTAGCCATAACGGCGGGAGGGCCTGGAGATACGCAGTATTTT,CASSLAITAGGPGDTQYF,TRBV7-7,TRBJ2-3,TRBD2
TGTGCCAGCAGCTACGACAGGGGGCGCCGAGGCTACACCTTC,CASSYDRGRRGYTF,TRBV7-9,TRBJ1-2,TRBD1
TGTGCCAGCAGCGTAGATCCGGGGGCTGAAGCTTTCTTT,CASSVDPGAEAFF,TRBV9,TRBJ1-1,-
TGCGCCAGCAGTGAAACGGGCGGGGGGACCTACGAGCAGTACTTC,CASSETGGGTYEQYF,TRBV10-2,TRBJ2-7,TRBD2
TGTGCCAGCAGTTGCCGGGACAGGGCCTCCTACGAGCAGTACTTC,CASSCRDRASYEQYF,TRBV6-8,TRBJ2-7,TRBD1
TGCGCCAGCAGGTACGACGGGACAGCTGATTCACCCCTCCACTTT,CASRYDGTADSPLHF,TRBV5-1,TRBJ1-6,TRBD1
TGTGCCAGCAGCGTCGGGACTGCAGTTACCTACAATGAGCAGTTCTTC,CASSVGTAVTYNEQFF,TRBV7-6,TRBJ2-1,-